This entry features one T cell receptor beta chain sequence. The sample belongs to a study of technical replicates of blood from several donors. TCRdb keeps only in-frame clones here, not all; method: immunoSEQ multiplex PCR. The sample has tens of thousands of clones, 95% to 98% seen once. This CDR3 has 14 amino acids. Germline V gene data show CDR1 as LNHDA and CDR2 as SQIVND (reference sequence). J lost 6 bases, V lost 3 bases, and 6 bases had no gene match. The sample comprised T cells isolated from PBMCs. This receptor was taken from a human donor in good health. The chain couples TRBV19 to TRBJ1-1, with 8 bases aligning to TRBD1. The CDR3 nucleotides are TGTGCCAGTAGTATTGGCAGGGGGCTCGCTGAAGCTTTCTTT. This gives the protein CASSIGRGLAEAFF. Filled out from reference TRBV19 and TRBJ1-1, the complete variable domain reads DGGITQSPKYLFRKEGQNVTLSCEQNLNHDAMYWYRQDPGQGLRLIYYSQIVNDFQKGDIAEGYSVSREKKESFPLTVTSAQKNPTAFYLCASSIGRGLAEAFFGQGTRLTVV.